This T cell receptor beta chain came from a study of identical twins. Study conclusions and caveats: There was an excess of low generation probability in the out-of-frame alpha sequences that twins shared. Weaker excess twin sharing was observed in beta out-of-frame sequences.

The CDR3 has 14 residues. Germline CDR1 is SGHRS and CDR2 is YFSETQ. V was pared by 2 bases and J by 4 bases, with 9 bases between. This clonotype was counted a few times. Its antigen is not identified. TCRdb re-analysed the 5' RACE reads in MiXCR, keeping a single row per CDR3 protein. The table includes about 520,000 distinct CDR3 sequences, approximately 22% detected once. These sequences were also reported in another study, on T cells expressing NK-cell markers. That study adds: Seven donors tested HCMV-seropositive and one tested seronegative among the eight sequenced. Sorting was restricted to alpha-beta TCR T cells by an anti-gamma-delta TCR antibody in several experiments.

The receptor was isolated from a woman aged 18 to 35 in good health. The sample consisted of CD4+ T cells sorted from blood. V gene TRBV5-1 combines with J gene TRBJ2-2; D unresolved. Written as DNA, the CDR3 is TGCGCCAGCAGCTTCGACCGGATCACCGGGGAGCTGTTTTTT. It specifies CASSFDRITGELFF. Supplemented by reference TRBV5-1 and TRBJ2-2, the full variable domain reads KAGVTQTPRYLIKTRGQQVTLSCSPISGHRSVSWYQQTPGQGLQFLFEYFSETQRNKGNFPGRFSGRQFSNSRSEMNVSTLELGDSALYLCASSFDRITGELFFGEGSRLTVL.